These T cell receptor beta chains were read from a single sample in a study of blood T cell repertoires in COVID-19. The data were produced by immunoSEQ multiplex PCR, yet TCRdb's version contains in-frame clones alone and is incomplete. This sample carries roughly 220,000 clones, about four fifths of them seen once, and the ten largest clones take 7.5%. The specimen was peripheral blood. The source is a woman of 80 years or more with COVID-19, enrolled during active disease. Both conserved end residues are part of each CDR3. A D gene is named only where the DNA matches it firmly. Part of the rows lack a size; the others show once, few, many or a class for expanded clones.

v_call: TRBV2; d_call: TRBD2; clone_size: NA; j_call: TRBJ2-4; cdr3_aa: CASSEGGGGAKNIQYF; cdr3_nt: TGTGCCAGCAGTGAAGGCGGCGGGGGAGCCAAAAACATTCAGTACTTC
v_call: TRBV5-6; d_call: NA; clone_size: NA; j_call: TRBJ2-2; cdr3_aa: CASSFLPVRELFF; cdr3_nt: TGTGCCAGCAGCTTCCTACCGGTCCGGGAGCTGTTTTTT
v_call: TRBV5-5; d_call: NA; clone_size: NA; j_call: TRBJ1-1; cdr3_aa: CASSSPPGGAFF; cdr3_nt: TGTGCCAGCAGCTCCCCCCCCGGCGGGGCTTTCTTT
v_call: TRBV7-9; d_call: NA; clone_size: NA; j_call: TRBJ1-2; cdr3_aa: CASSRLTDYGYTF; cdr3_nt: TGTGCCAGCAGCCGCCTTACTGACTATGGCTACACCTTC
v_call: TRBV19; d_call: NA; clone_size: few; j_call: TRBJ1-1; cdr3_aa: CASSETEAFF; cdr3_nt: TGTGCCAGTAGTGAGACTGAAGCTTTCTTT
v_call: TRBV5-1; d_call: NA; clone_size: NA; j_call: TRBJ1-4; cdr3_aa: CASNSMGRSNEKLFF; cdr3_nt: TGCGCCAGCAACTCGATGGGGCGGTCTAATGAAAAACTGTTTTTT
v_call: TRBV5-4; d_call: TRBD2; clone_size: NA; j_call: TRBJ2-1; cdr3_aa: CASSLFFDSGRAGNEQFF; cdr3_nt: TGTGCCAGCAGCTTATTCTTTGATAGCGGGAGAGCGGGCAATGAGCAGTTCTTC
v_call: TRBV3-1/TRBV3-2; d_call: NA; clone_size: NA; j_call: TRBJ2-1; cdr3_aa: CASSHFRDTHNEQFF; cdr3_nt: TGTGCCAGCAGCCACTTCCGGGACACCCACAATGAGCAGTTCTTC
v_call: TRBV3-1/TRBV3-2; d_call: TRBD1; clone_size: NA; j_call: TRBJ2-2; cdr3_aa: CASSPRTGETGELFF; cdr3_nt: TGTGCCAGCAGCCCGAGGACAGGGGAGACCGGGGAGCTGTTTTTT
v_call: TRBV6-2/TRBV6-3; d_call: NA; clone_size: NA; j_call: TRBJ1-2; cdr3_aa: CASSPDQGRRNGYTF; cdr3_nt: TGTGCCAGCAGTCCCGATCAGGGGAGAAGGAATGGCTACACCTTC
v_call: TRBV30; d_call: TRBD2; clone_size: NA; j_call: TRBJ2-7; cdr3_aa: CAWSVSERGYEQYF; cdr3_nt: TGTGCCTGGAGTGTTTCGGAGCGGGGCTACGAGCAGTACTTC
v_call: TRBV27; d_call: NA; clone_size: NA; j_call: TRBJ1-5; cdr3_aa: CASSLRAGANNQPQHF; cdr3_nt: TGTGCCAGCAGTTTAAGGGCAGGGGCAAACAATCAGCCCCAGCATTTT
v_call: TRBV5-6; d_call: NA; clone_size: NA; j_call: TRBJ1-1; cdr3_aa: CASSWFQRPEAFF; cdr3_nt: TGTGCCAGCAGCTGGTTTCAGCGGCCTGAAGCTTTCTTT
v_call: TRBV19; d_call: NA; clone_size: once; j_call: TRBJ2-7; cdr3_aa: CASSIGGYYEQYF; cdr3_nt: TGTGCCAGTAGTATCGGAGGGTACTACGAGCAGTACTTC
v_call: TRBV1; d_call: NA; clone_size: NA; j_call: TRBJ1-2; cdr3_aa: CTIRAAGYTF; cdr3_nt: TGCACCATCAGGGCGGCGGGCTACACCTTC
v_call: TRBV10-3; d_call: NA; clone_size: NA; j_call: TRBJ2-5; cdr3_aa: CAISEGRSIQETQYF; cdr3_nt: TGTGCCATCAGTGAGGGCAGGTCAATCCAAGAGACCCAGTACTTC
v_call: TRBV7-2; d_call: TRBD1; clone_size: NA; j_call: TRBJ1-1; cdr3_aa: CASSPDRGAEAFF; cdr3_nt: TGTGCCAGCAGCCCCGACAGGGGGGCTGAAGCTTTCTTT
v_call: TRBV18; d_call: TRBD1; clone_size: NA; j_call: TRBJ1-3; cdr3_aa: CASSPLNSGTVSGNTIYF; cdr3_nt: TGTGCCAGCTCACCGCTAAATTCCGGGACAGTCTCTGGAAACACCATATATTTT
v_call: TRBV27; d_call: NA; clone_size: NA; j_call: TRBJ1-1; cdr3_aa: CASSLLAGGEAFF; cdr3_nt: TGTGCCAGCAGTTTATTAGCTGGCGGAGAAGCTTTCTTT
v_call: TRBV7-9; d_call: NA; clone_size: few; j_call: TRBJ1-4; cdr3_aa: CASALKEKLFF; cdr3_nt: TGTGCCTCCGCACTTAAGGAAAAACTGTTTTTT
v_call: TRBV6-2/TRBV6-3; d_call: NA; clone_size: NA; j_call: TRBJ2-6; cdr3_aa: CASSYLLQMLDNFSGANVLTF; cdr3_nt: TGTGCCAGCAGTTATCTATTACAGATGTTAGACAATTTCTCTGGGGCCAACGTCCTGACTTTC
v_call: TRBV7-9; d_call: NA; clone_size: NA; j_call: TRBJ1-6; cdr3_aa: CASSLQVVGSPLHF; cdr3_nt: TGTGCCAGCAGCTTACAGGTTGTGGGTTCACCCCTCCACTTT
v_call: TRBV7-9; d_call: NA; clone_size: NA; j_call: TRBJ1-2; cdr3_aa: CASSFSGYGYTF; cdr3_nt: TGTGCCAGCAGCTTTTCAGGGTATGGCTACACCTTC
v_call: TRBV6-2/TRBV6-3; d_call: NA; clone_size: NA; j_call: TRBJ1-4; cdr3_aa: CASSRGGLTNEKLFF; cdr3_nt: TGTGCCAGCAGTCGCGGGGGATTGACTAATGAAAAACTGTTTTTT
v_call: TRBV28; d_call: NA; clone_size: NA; j_call: TRBJ2-7; cdr3_aa: CAISRGGVSYEQYF; cdr3_nt: TGTGCCATAAGCCGAGGAGGGGTGAGCTACGAGCAGTACTTC
v_call: TRBV11-2; d_call: NA; clone_size: once; j_call: TRBJ2-7; cdr3_aa: CASSVGSSYEQYF; cdr3_nt: TGTGCCAGCAGCGTTGGGAGCTCCTACGAGCAGTACTTC
v_call: TRBV19; d_call: NA; clone_size: NA; j_call: TRBJ2-1; cdr3_aa: CASTREPGLQQFF; cdr3_nt: TGTGCCAGTACACGGGAACCGGGACTTCAGCAGTTCTTC
v_call: TRBV3-1/TRBV3-2; d_call: NA; clone_size: NA; j_call: TRBJ2-3; cdr3_aa: CASSDVAVGTDTQYF; cdr3_nt: TGTGCCAGCAGCGATGTAGCGGTAGGCACAGATACGCAGTATTTT
v_call: TRBV7-9; d_call: TRBD1; clone_size: NA; j_call: TRBJ1-5; cdr3_aa: CASSSGTGGTQPQHF; cdr3_nt: TGTGCCAGCAGCTCGGGGACAGGCGGCACTCAGCCCCAGCATTTT
v_call: TRBV15; d_call: TRBD2; clone_size: NA; j_call: TRBJ2-1; cdr3_aa: CATSRWGLAGEQFF; cdr3_nt: TGTGCCACCAGCAGATGGGGACTAGCGGGAGAGCAGTTCTTC
v_call: TRBV24-1; d_call: NA; clone_size: NA; j_call: TRBJ2-1; cdr3_aa: CATSDFPSYNEQFF; cdr3_nt: TGTGCCACCAGTGATTTCCCCTCTTACAATGAGCAGTTCTTC
v_call: TRBV18; d_call: NA; clone_size: NA; j_call: TRBJ1-5; cdr3_aa: CASSPSLDQPQHF; cdr3_nt: TGTGCCAGCTCACCCAGTCTCGATCAGCCCCAGCATTTT
v_call: TRBV3-1/TRBV3-2; d_call: NA; clone_size: NA; j_call: TRBJ1-4; cdr3_aa: CASSQDRHGKLFF; cdr3_nt: TGTGCCAGCAGCCAAGACAGGCACGGAAAACTGTTTTTT
v_call: TRBV28; d_call: NA; clone_size: NA; j_call: TRBJ1-4; cdr3_aa: CASGEGNQEKLFF; cdr3_nt: TGTGCCAGCGGGGAGGGTAACCAAGAAAAACTGTTTTTT
v_call: TRBV4-3; d_call: NA; clone_size: NA; j_call: TRBJ1-6; cdr3_aa: CASSLLQFPNSPLHF; cdr3_nt: TGCGCCAGCAGCCTCTTACAGTTTCCTAATTCACCCCTCCACTTT
v_call: TRBV29-1; d_call: NA; clone_size: NA; j_call: TRBJ2-3; cdr3_aa: CSVASMADTQYF; cdr3_nt: TGCAGCGTTGCTAGCATGGCGGATACGCAGTATTTT
v_call: TRBV28; d_call: NA; clone_size: NA; j_call: TRBJ1-2; cdr3_aa: CASSLSDYGYTF; cdr3_nt: TGTGCCAGCAGTTTATCGGACTATGGCTACACCTTC
v_call: TRBV24-1; d_call: NA; clone_size: NA; j_call: TRBJ2-2; cdr3_aa: CATSEQPGTLNTGELFF; cdr3_nt: TGTGCCACCAGTGAGCAACCCGGGACATTAAACACCGGGGAGCTGTTTTTT
v_call: TRBV9; d_call: TRBD1; clone_size: NA; j_call: TRBJ1-6; cdr3_aa: CASSEGVGTGSYNSPLHF; cdr3_nt: TGTGCCAGCAGCGAAGGGGTCGGGACAGGCTCCTATAATTCACCCCTCCACTTT
v_call: TRBV5-1; d_call: NA; clone_size: NA; j_call: TRBJ2-2; cdr3_aa: CASSLGAGTGELFF; cdr3_nt: TGCGCCAGCAGCTTAGGGGCGGGGACCGGGGAGCTGTTTTTT
v_call: TRBV2; d_call: NA; clone_size: NA; j_call: TRBJ1-5; cdr3_aa: CASRPDRSNQPQHF; cdr3_nt: TGTGCCAGCAGACCCGACAGGAGCAATCAGCCCCAGCATTTT
v_call: TRBV5-1; d_call: NA; clone_size: NA; j_call: TRBJ2-3; cdr3_aa: CASSGGGTDTQYF; cdr3_nt: TGCGCCAGCTCTGGAGGGGGCACAGATACGCAGTATTTT